The entry that follows covers one T cell receptor (beta chain) sequence. TCRdb's copy holds only in-frame clones and misses some; the assay was immunoSEQ multiplex PCR. The profile shows roughly 100,000 clones, 84% of them singletons. The entry originates in a study of blood T cell repertoires in COVID-19. CDR3 length equals 14 residues. Trimming took 3 bases from V and 2 from J, leaving 11 bases between them. Germline CDR1 and CDR2: SGHVS and FQNEAQ. The chain couples TRBV7-8 to TRBJ2-7, with D tentatively TRBD2 (6 bases). The specimen sequenced was peripheral blood. This sequence was found in a human donor in a cohort sampled during active COVID-19. The CDR3 DNA reads TGTGCCAGCAGCTTCCCGGGGACTGCCTACGAGCAGTACTTC. This translates into CASSFPGTAYEQYF.